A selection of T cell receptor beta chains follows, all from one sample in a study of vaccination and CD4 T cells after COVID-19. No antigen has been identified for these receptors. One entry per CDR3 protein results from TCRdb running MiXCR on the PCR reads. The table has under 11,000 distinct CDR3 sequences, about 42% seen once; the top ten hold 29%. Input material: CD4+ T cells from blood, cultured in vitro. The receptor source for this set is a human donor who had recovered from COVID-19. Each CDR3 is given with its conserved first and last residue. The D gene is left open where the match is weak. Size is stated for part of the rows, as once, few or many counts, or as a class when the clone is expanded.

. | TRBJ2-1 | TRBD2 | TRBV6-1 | CASSRDGTSGAYNEQFF | TGTGCCAGCAGTAGGGACGGGACTAGCGGCGCCTACAATGAGCAGTTCTTC
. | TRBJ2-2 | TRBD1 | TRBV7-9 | CASSTRTGERTGELFF | TGTGCCAGCAGCACCCGGACAGGGGAAAGAACCGGGGAGCTGTTTTTT
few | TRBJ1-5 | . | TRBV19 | CASSIPLLVNQPQHF | TGTGCCAGTAGTATCCCCCTCCTAGTGAATCAGCCCCAGCATTTT
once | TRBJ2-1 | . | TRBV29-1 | CSVERLSLPYNEQFF | TGCAGCGTTGAACGCCTTAGCCTGCCCTACAATGAGCAGTTCTTC
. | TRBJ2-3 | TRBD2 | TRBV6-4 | CASSAGLGSTDTQYF | TGTGCCAGCAGTGCAGGACTAGGGAGCACAGATACGCAGTATTTT
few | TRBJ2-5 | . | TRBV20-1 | CSARPRGQETQYF | TGCAGTGCTAGGCCGCGGGGCCAAGAGACCCAGTACTTC
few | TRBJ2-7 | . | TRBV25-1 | CASSSLSYEQYF | TGTGCCAGCAGTTCTCTCTCCTACGAGCAGTACTTC
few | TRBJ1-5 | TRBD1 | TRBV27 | CASSLTTGGAYSNQPQHF | TGTGCCAGCAGTCTCACGACAGGGGGGGCTTATAGCAATCAGCCCCAGCATTTT
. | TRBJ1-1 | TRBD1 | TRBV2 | CASRGQGINTEAFF | TGTGCCAGCAGGGGACAGGGGATCAACACTGAAGCTTTCTTT
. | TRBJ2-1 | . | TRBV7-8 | CASSPGAGLEQFF | TGTGCCAGCAGCCCCGGGGCGGGGCTTGAGCAGTTCTTC
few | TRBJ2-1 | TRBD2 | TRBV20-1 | CSAEAGASSYNEQFF | TGCAGTGCTGAAGCGGGGGCTAGCTCCTACAATGAGCAGTTCTTC
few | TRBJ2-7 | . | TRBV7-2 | CASSLAFGTPYEQYF | TGTGCCAGCAGCTTAGCGTTCGGGACCCCCTACGAGCAGTACTTC
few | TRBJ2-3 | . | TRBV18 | CASSPQGRMQYF | TGTGCCAGCTCACCACAGGGGCGCATGCAGTATTTT
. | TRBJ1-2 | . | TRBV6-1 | CASSEPGGNYGYTF | TGTGCCAGCAGTGAACCGGGTGGGAACTATGGCTACACCTTC
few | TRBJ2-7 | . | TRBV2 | CASSAGTQNYSYEQYF | TGTGCCAGCAGCGCCGGTACTCAGAATTACTCCTACGAGCAGTACTTC
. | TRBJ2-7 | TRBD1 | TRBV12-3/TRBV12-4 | CASSLGQSATDEQYF | TGTGCCAGCAGTTTGGGACAGTCAGCAACGGACGAGCAGTACTTC
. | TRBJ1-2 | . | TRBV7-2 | CASSLDSGSPMGGYTF | TGTGCCAGCAGCTTAGACTCTGGCAGCCCTATGGGTGGCTACACCTTC
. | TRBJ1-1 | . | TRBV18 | CASSQGSGNTEAFF | TGTGCCAGCTCACAGGGCAGCGGGAACACTGAAGCTTTCTTT
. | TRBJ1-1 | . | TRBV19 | CASSIVAGNTEAFF | TGTGCCAGTAGTATAGTGGCAGGGAACACTGAAGCTTTCTTT
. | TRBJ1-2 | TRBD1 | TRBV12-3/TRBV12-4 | CASSQRTGINYGYTF | TGTGCCAGCAGTCAACGGACAGGGATTAACTATGGCTACACCTTC
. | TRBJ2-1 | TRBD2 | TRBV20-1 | CSAAGLASYNEQFF | TGCAGTGCCGCTGGACTAGCTTCCTACAATGAGCAGTTCTTC
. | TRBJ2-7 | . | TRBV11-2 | CASSLDSMYEQYF | TGTGCCAGCAGCTTAGATAGCATGTACGAGCAGTACTTC
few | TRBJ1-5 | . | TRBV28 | CASTTPPASGGNQPQHF | TGTGCCAGCACAACACCCCCCGCCAGTGGTGGCAATCAGCCCCAGCATTTT
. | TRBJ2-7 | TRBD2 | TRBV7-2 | CASSLWTSGGAYEQYF | TGTGCCAGCAGCCTGTGGACTAGCGGGGGGGCCTACGAGCAGTACTTC
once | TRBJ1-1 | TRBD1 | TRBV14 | CASSHRQGAGTEAFF | TGTGCCAGCAGCCACCGACAGGGGGCTGGCACTGAAGCTTTCTTT
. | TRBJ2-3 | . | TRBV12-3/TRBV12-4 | CASSRSDTQYF | TGTGCCAGCAGCCGTAGCGATACGCAGTATTTT
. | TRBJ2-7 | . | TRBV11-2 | CASSLDRAVGNGYEQYF | TGTGCCAGCAGCTTAGATAGGGCAGTGGGAAATGGCTACGAGCAGTACTTC
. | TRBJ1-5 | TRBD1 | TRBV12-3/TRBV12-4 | CASSSHSQGRSNQPQHF | TGTGCCAGCAGTTCCCACTCACAGGGGAGGAGCAATCAGCCCCAGCATTTT
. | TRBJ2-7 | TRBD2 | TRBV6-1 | CASRNPGLASYEQYF | TGTGCCAGCAGAAATCCGGGACTAGCTTCCTACGAGCAGTACTTC
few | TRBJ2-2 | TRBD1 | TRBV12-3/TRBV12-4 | CASTGTGGAGELFF | TGTGCCAGCACCGGGACAGGGGGGGCCGGGGAGCTGTTTTTT
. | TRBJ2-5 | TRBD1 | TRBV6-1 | CASRDRGTETQYF | TGTGCCAGCCGGGACAGGGGGACGGAGACCCAGTACTTC
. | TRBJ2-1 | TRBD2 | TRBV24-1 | CATERDQYNEQFF | TGTGCCACCGAGCGGGACCAATACAATGAGCAGTTCTTC
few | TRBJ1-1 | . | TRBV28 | CASSLTLSWAFF | TGTGCCAGCAGTTTAACTCTGAGTTGGGCTTTCTTT
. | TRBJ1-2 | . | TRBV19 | CASSVGPGGYTF | TGTGCCAGTAGTGTGGGGCCAGGCGGCTACACCTTC
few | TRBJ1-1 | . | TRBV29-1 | CSVELSQMNTEAFF | TGCAGCGTTGAACTCTCACAGATGAACACTGAAGCTTTCTTT
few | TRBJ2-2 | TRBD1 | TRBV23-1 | CASSQPGQGNTGELFF | TGCGCCAGCAGTCAACCGGGACAGGGGAACACCGGGGAGCTGTTTTTT
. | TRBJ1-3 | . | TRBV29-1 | CSGGFGNTIYF | TGCAGCGGGGGGTTCGGAAACACCATATATTTT
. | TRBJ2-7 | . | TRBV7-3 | CASSSDLSYEQYF | TGTGCCAGCAGCTCGGATCTGTCCTACGAGCAGTACTTC
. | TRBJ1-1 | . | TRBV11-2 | CASSFQGIDAFF | TGTGCCAGCAGCTTCCAGGGGATAGATGCTTTCTTT
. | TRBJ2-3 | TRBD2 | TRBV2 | CASRPPQGSGITDTQYF | TGTGCCAGCAGACCTCCCCAGGGTAGCGGGATCACAGATACGCAGTATTTT
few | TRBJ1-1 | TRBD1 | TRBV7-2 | CASSLGQMNTEAFF | TGTGCCAGCAGCCTGGGACAGATGAACACTGAAGCTTTCTTT
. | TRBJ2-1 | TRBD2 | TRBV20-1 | CSAKTSASYNEQFF | TGCAGTGCGAAGACTAGCGCATCCTACAATGAGCAGTTCTTC
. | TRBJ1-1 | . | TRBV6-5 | CASSYSTSSRPFF | TGTGCCAGCAGTTACTCGACGTCCTCTCGCCCATTCTTT
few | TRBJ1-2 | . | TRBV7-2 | CASSLEGYGYTF | TGTGCCAGCAGCTTAGAAGGCTATGGCTACACCTTC
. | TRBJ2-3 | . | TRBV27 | CASSLSASTDTQYF | TGTGCCAGCAGTTTATCGGCTAGCACAGATACGCAGTATTTT